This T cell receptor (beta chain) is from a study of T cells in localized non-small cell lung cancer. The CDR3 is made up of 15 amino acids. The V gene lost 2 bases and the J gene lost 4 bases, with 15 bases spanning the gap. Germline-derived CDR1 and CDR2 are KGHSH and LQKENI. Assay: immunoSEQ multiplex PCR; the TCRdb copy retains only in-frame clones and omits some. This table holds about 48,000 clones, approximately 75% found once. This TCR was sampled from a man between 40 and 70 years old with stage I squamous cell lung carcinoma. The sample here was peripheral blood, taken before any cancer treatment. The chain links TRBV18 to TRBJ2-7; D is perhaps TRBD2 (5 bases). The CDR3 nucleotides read TGTGCCAGCTCACCAGGGATACGGGAAGGATACGAGCAGTACTTC. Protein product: CASSPGIREGYEQYF.